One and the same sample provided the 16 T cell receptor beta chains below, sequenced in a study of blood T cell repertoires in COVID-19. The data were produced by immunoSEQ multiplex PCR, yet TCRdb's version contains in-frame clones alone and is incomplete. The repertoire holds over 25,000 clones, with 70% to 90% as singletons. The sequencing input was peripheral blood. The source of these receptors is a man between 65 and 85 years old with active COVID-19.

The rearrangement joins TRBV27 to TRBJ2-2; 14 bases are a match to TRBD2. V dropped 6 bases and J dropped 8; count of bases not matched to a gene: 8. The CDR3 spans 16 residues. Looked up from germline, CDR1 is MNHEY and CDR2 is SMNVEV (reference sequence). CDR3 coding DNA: TGTGCCAGCAGGATGACTAGCGGGAGGGTTTCGGGGGAGCTGTTTTTT. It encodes CASRMTSGRVSGELFF.

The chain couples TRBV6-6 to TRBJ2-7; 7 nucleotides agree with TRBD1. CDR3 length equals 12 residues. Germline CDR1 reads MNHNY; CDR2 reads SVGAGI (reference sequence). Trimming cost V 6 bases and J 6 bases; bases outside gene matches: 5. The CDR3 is CASSRRDSEQYF. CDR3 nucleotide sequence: TGTGCCAGCAGCCGCCGGGACAGCGAGCAGTACTTC.

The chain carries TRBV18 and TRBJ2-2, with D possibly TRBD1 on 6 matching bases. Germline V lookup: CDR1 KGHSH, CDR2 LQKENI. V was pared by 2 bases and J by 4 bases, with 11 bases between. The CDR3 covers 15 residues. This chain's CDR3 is CASSPNRAGTGELFF. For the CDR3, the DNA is TGTGCCAGCTCACCAAACAGGGCGGGCACCGGGGAGCTGTTTTTT.

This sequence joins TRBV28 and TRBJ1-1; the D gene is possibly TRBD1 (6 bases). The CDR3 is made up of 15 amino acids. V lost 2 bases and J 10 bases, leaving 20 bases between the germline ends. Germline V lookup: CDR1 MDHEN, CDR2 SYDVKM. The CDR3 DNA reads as TGTGCCAGCAGTTTAATAGGCGGTGCCAGGGGCTTAGCTTTCTTT. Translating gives CASSLIGGARGLAFF.

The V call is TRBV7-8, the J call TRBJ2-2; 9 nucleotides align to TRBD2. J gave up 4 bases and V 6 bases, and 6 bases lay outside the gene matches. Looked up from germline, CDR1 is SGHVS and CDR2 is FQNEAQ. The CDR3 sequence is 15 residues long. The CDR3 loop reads CASSSGRSGTGELFF. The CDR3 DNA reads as TGTGCCAGCAGTAGCGGGAGAAGCGGCACCGGGGAGCTGTTTTTT.

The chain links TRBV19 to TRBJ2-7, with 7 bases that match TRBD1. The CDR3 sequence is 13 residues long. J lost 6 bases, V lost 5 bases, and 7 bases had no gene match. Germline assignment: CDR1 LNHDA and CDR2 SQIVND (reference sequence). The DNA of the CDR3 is TGTGCCAGTAGTCCCCAAACAGGGGCCGAGCAGTACTTC. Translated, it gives CASSPQTGAEQYF.

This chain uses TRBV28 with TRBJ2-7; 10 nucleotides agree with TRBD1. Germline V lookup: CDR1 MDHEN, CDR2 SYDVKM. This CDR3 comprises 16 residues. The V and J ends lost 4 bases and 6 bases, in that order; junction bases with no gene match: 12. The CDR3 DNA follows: TGTGCCAGCAGTTCCCTTACCGGGACAGGGGCGGTCGAGCAGTACTTC. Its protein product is CASSSLTGTGAVEQYF.

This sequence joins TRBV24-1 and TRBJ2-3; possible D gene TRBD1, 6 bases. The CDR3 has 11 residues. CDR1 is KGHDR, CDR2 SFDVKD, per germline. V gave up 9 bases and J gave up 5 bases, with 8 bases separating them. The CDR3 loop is CATAGEDTQYF. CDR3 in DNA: TGTGCCACCGCAGGGGAAGATACGCAGTATTTT.

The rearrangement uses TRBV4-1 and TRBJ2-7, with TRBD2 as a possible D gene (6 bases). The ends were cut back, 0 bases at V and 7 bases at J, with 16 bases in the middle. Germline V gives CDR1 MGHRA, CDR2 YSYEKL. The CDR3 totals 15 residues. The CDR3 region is CASSQEHGGGFEQYF. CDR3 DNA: TGCGCCAGCAGCCAAGAACACGGTGGGGGGTTTGAGCAGTACTTC.

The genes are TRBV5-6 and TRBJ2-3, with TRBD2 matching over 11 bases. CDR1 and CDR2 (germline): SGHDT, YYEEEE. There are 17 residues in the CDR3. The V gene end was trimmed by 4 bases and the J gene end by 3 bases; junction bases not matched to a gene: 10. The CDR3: CASSPGASGRMTDTQYF. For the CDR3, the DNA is TGTGCCAGCAGCCCTGGAGCTAGCGGGAGGATGACAGATACGCAGTATTTT.

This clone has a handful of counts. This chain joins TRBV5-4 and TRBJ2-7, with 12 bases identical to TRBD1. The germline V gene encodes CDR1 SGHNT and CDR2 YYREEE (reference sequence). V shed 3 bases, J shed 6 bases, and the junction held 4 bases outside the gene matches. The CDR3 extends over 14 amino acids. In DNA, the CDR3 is TGTGCCAGCAGCTCGGGACAGGGGGCCTCCGAGCAGTACTTC. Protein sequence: CASSSGQGASEQYF.

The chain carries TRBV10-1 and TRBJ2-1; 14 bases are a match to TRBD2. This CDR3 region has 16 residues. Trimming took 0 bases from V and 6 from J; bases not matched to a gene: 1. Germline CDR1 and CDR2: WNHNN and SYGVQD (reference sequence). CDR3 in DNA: TGCGCCAGCAGTGAGTCCGGACTAGCGGGAGGCAATGAGCAGTTCTTC. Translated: CASSESGLAGGNEQFF.

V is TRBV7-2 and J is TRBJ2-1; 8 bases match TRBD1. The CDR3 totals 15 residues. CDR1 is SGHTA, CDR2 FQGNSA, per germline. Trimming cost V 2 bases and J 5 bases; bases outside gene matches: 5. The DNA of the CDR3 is TGTGCCAGCAGCTTATCCAGGGGGCTAAACAATGAGCAGTTCTTC. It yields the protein CASSLSRGLNNEQFF.

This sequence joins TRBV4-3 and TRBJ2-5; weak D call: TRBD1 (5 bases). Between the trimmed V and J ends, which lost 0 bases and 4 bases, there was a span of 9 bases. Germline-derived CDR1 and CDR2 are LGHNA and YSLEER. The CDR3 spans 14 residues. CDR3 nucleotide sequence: TGCGCCAGCAGCCAAGACGCAGGGCTAGAGACCCAGTACTTC. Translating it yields CASSQDAGLETQYF.

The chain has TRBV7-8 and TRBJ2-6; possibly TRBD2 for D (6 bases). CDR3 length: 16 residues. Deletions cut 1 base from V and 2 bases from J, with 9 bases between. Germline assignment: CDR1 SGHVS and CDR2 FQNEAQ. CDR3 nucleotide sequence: TGTGCCAGCAGCTTAGTTGGAGGGGCTGGGGCCAACGTCCTGACTTTC. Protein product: CASSLVGGAGANVLTF.

CDR3 DNA sequence: TGTGCCAGTAGTAACAGGGGGCTCGGAGTTCTCACTGAAGCTTTCTTT. It yields the protein CASSNRGLGVLTEAFF. This chain connects TRBV19 to TRBJ1-1; TRBD1 aligns across 9 bases. This CDR3 contains 16 residues. With V trimmed by 4 bases and J by 4 bases, 10 bases remained unmatched. The germline V gene encodes CDR1 LNHDA and CDR2 SQIVND (reference sequence).